These 8 T cell receptor beta chains came from one sample sequenced in a study of CD8 T cells in ankylosing spondylitis (dated by TCRdb to about 2017). The receptor library was made with 5' RACE. This sample was sequenced with an Illumina HiSeq 2500. The public sequencing data were trimmed at Q25 with fastp and processed into clonotypes with MiXCR by TCRdb, which kept only in-frame beta chains. Entries are consolidated by CDR3 protein sequence, retaining the most common genes and DNA. For this sample there are under 55,000 distinct CDR3 sequences; about 7.8% appear just once. 8% to 9.5% of the sample belongs to the ten largest clones. The sample was blood, either unsorted or a sorted T cell fraction (not recorded which). The receptor set was obtained from a female donor with ankylosing spondylitis or in good health (not recorded which).

This clonotype has a count of ten or more. This chain joins TRBV10-3 and TRBJ1-1; D remains ambiguous. The V gene's germline CDR1 is ENHRY and CDR2 SYGVKD. This CDR3 contains 13 residues. The V gene lost 7 bases and the J gene lost 1 base, with 10 bases spanning the gap. In DNA, the CDR3 is TGTGCCATCAATGAAGTCGAGAACACTGAAGCTTTCTTT. This sequence encodes CAINEVENTEAFF.

This clonotype was seen many times. The V gene is TRBV20-1, the J gene TRBJ1-1, with D unresolved. Trimming took 3 bases from V and 1 from J, leaving 12 bases between them. The length of the CDR3 is 14 residues. Germline V gene sequence: CDR1 DFQATT, CDR2 SNEGSKA (reference sequence). CDR3 in amino acids: CSASDRIANTEAFF. CDR3 DNA: TGCAGTGCTAGCGACCGGATAGCGAACACTGAAGCTTTCTTT.

This clonotype showed up just a few times. The chain joins TRBV7-9 to TRBJ1-1, with no clear D. The germline V gene encodes CDR1 SEHNR and CDR2 FQNEAQ (reference sequence). The CDR3 extends over 13 amino acids. Trimming left V 7 bases short and J 0 bases short, with 9 bases between. CDR3 bases: TGTGCCAGCACCTCTGACATGAACACTGAAGCTTTCTTT. Translated, it gives CASTSDMNTEAFF. Combining the CDR3 with reference TRBV7-9 and TRBJ1-1 gives the whole variable domain DTGVSQNPRHKITKRGQNVTFRCDPISEHNRLYWYRQTLGQGPEFLTYFQNEAQLEKSRLLSDRFSAERPKGSFSTLEIQRTEQGDSAMYLCASTSDMNTEAFFGQGTRLTVV.

This clonotype showed up many times. V gene TRBV5-1 combines with J gene TRBJ1-4; D not certain. Trimming shortened V by 3 bases and J by 10 bases, and 16 bases separated the two germline ends. This CDR3 is built from 14 residues. CDR1 and CDR2 from the germline V gene are SGHRS and YFSETQ. The CDR3 bases are TGCGCCAGCAGCTCACAAGGGCAGGACGGAAAACTGTTTTTT. Its translation: CASSSQGQDGKLFF.

This clonotype was observed at least ten times. V and J are TRBV7-9 and TRBJ1-2; the match to TRBD1 covers 8 bases. Germline assignment: CDR1 SEHNR and CDR2 FQNEAQ (reference sequence). This CDR3 has 15 residues. The V segment lost 2 bases and the J segment 4 bases; nucleotides outside the gene matches: 6. DNA of the CDR3: TGTGCCAGCAGCTTAACTCAGGGGGCCAGCTATGGCTACACCTTC. As protein: CASSLTQGASYGYTF. Full variable domain (rest looked up from reference TRBV7-9 and TRBJ1-2): DTGVSQNPRHKITKRGQNVTFRCDPISEHNRLYWYRQTLGQGPEFLTYFQNEAQLEKSRLLSDRFSAERPKGSFSTLEIQRTEQGDSAMYLCASSLTQGASYGYTFGSGTRLTVV.

In this sample, this clonotype turned up many times. One junction end does not reproduce the germline sequence, and a read error may be involved. This chain joins TRBV19 and TRBJ1-1; possible D gene TRBD1, 6 bases. Germline V gives CDR1 LNHDA, CDR2 SQIVND (reference sequence). The CDR3 runs to 11 residues. CDR3 sequence: CASSLGTEAFF. The CDR3 region has the DNA TGCGCCAGCAGCTTAGGGACAGAAGCTTTCTTT.

The chain couples TRBV27 to TRBJ2-2; D is possibly TRBD2 (7 bases). From germline, CDR1 is MNHEY and CDR2 SMNVEV (reference sequence). Trimming took off 2 bases at V and 4 bases at J, with 11 bases between the two ends. This CDR3 spans 15 amino acids. CDR3 region: CASSLAGAGTGELFF. The CDR3, as DNA: TGTGCCAGCAGTTTAGCGGGGGCCGGCACCGGGGAGCTGTTTTTT.

The sample holds many counts of this clonotype. The chain links TRBV29-1 to TRBJ1-2; D is uncertain. Germline lookup yields CDR1 SQVTM and CDR2 ANQGSEA. The CDR3 is 15 residues long. Trimming pared 4 bases from V and 4 bases from J, leaving 19 bases between. CDR3 DNA sequence: TGCAGCGTTGTAGGGCAGGACCTAAAAAGCTATGGCTACACCTTC. This sequence encodes CSVVGQDLKSYGYTF.